This T cell receptor (beta chain) was recovered during a study of T cell responses to AZD1222 COVID-19 vaccine. Whole-study findings and limits: Spike-spanning, vaccine-associated CD4 TCRs were dominant at 160-218 and 743-854.

With respect to this clone: Its antigen is as yet unknown.

TCRdb's copy holds only in-frame clones and misses some; the assay was immunoSEQ multiplex PCR. The data hold some 100,000 clones, with around 90% observed a single time. This CDR3 has 16 amino acids. Per the germline V gene, CDR1 is SGHRS and CDR2 is YFSETQ. Trimming cost V 0 bases and J 4 bases, with 15 bases left between them. This sample comprised peripheral blood, obtained on day 0 of AZD1222 vaccination. The chain is built from TRBV5-1 and TRBJ2-3; a weak D match, TRBD1 (5 bases). The TCR comes from an adult in good health. The CDR3 here is CASSLDERGAPDTQYF. The CDR3 DNA is TGCGCCAGCAGCTTGGACGAGCGTGGGGCGCCAGATACGCAGTATTTT. Full variable domain (missing parts from reference TRBV5-1 and TRBJ2-3): KAGVTQTPRYLIKTRGQQVTLSCSPISGHRSVSWYQQTPGQGLQFLFEYFSETQRNKGNFPGRFSGRQFSNSRSEMNVSTLELGDSALYLCASSLDERGAPDTQYFGPGTRLTVL.